The source of this T cell receptor beta chain is a study of blood T cells in healthy people across ages. The second PCR ran about 6 to 12 cycles with a sample-barcoded 5' primer and J-beta primers. TCRdb processed the 5' RACE reads anew with MiXCR; each CDR3 protein has one entry. The sample lists more than 650,000 distinct CDR3 sequences, approximately 22% occurring once. Extracted total RNA amounted to at least 5 micrograms for each sample. There are 15 residues in the CDR3. Per the germline V gene, CDR1 is MNHNY and CDR2 is SVGAGI (reference sequence). The V end was cut by 0 bases, the J end by 3 bases, with 9 bases between.

This receptor was taken from a man between 65 and 85 years old in good health. The chain joins TRBV6-6 to TRBJ2-1, with D tentatively TRBD1 (6 bases). The sequencing input was blood. The CDR3 coding sequence is TGTGCCAGCAGTTACTCAGGGGGTCTCTACAATGAGCAGTTCTTC. Protein: CASSYSGGLYNEQFF.